Sequencing of this T cell receptor beta chain was carried out in a study of Graves' ophthalmopathy and Graves' hyperthyroidism. CDR1 is DFQATT, CDR2 SNEGSKA, per germline (reference sequence). The CDR3 sequence is 14 residues long. V was clipped by 3 bases and J by 3 bases, with 14 bases between them. This clonotype was observed a few times. Amplified TCR beta CDR3 regions were obtained using RNA transcripts as template. Following a first-round RT-PCR that used HTBI primers, a second-round multiplex PCR was carried out. TCRdb re-analysed the multiplex PCR reads in MiXCR, keeping a single row per CDR3 protein. The sample carries 240,000 or so distinct CDR3 sequences, about 47% recorded once.

Sequencing input: peripheral blood. The TCR was taken from an adult man with Graves' ophthalmopathy. V gene TRBV20-1 combines with J gene TRBJ1-1; the D gene is possibly TRBD1 (5 bases). The CDR3 nucleotides are TGCAGTGCTAGCTTTCCCAGGGTTGACACTGAAGCTTTCTTT. The encoded protein is CSASFPRVDTEAFF.